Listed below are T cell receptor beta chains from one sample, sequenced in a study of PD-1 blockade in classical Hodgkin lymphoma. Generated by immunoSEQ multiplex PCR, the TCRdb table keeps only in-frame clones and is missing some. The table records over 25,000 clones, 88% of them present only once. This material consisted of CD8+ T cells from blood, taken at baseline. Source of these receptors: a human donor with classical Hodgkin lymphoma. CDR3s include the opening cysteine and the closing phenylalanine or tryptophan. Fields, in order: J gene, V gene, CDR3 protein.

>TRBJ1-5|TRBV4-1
CASSQDGGQGNQPQHF
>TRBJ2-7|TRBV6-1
CASSQGQGYYEQYF
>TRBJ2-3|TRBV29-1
CSVAESSTDTQYF
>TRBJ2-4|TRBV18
CASSPTSGEDIQYF
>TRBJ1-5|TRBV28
CASSTRGQGRNQPQHF
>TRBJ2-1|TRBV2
CATLIIDEQFF
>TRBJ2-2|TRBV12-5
CASGLVNTGELFF
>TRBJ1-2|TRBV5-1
CASSLTTTGNYGYTF
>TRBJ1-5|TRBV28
CASTTSEGRGDQPQHF
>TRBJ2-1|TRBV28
CASSSRMDSDNEQFF
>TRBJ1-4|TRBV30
CAWSTLPGANNEKLFF
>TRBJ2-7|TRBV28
CASSLGRLREQYF
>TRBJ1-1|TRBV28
CASSAGTGYTEAFF
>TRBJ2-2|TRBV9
CASSVLPRDRLTGELFF
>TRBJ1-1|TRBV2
CASSDRLNTEAFF
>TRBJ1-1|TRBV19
CASRPTDRVENTEAFF
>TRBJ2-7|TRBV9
CASSADLAGRTSEQYF
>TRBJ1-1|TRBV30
CAWQRREAFF
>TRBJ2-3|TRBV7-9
CASSVAPAQEYF
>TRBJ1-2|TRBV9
CASRGGVSNYGYTF
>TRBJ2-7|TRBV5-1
CASSSPGTGNYEQYF
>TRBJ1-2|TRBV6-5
CASSYAETGGPYGYTF
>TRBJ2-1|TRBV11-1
CASSLESDYNEQFF
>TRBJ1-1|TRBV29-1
CSVQGALATEAFF
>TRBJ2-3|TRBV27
CASRLPGTRHTDTQYF